The subject of this entry is one T cell receptor beta chain. What it binds is not known. This sample was included in a study of persistence of HIV-infected CD4 T cells. Across the study: Blood samples, up to 180 mL, came from multiple time points, except two leukapheresis donors sampled once.

Lysates of CMV-infected fibroblasts at 10 ug/mL stimulated these cells. CD40L/CD69 double-negative CD45RO-high memory CD4+ T cells were collected. The libraries were made with immunoSEQ version 4 in survey mode. Sequencing was performed with immunoSEQ multiplex PCR; in TCRdb, only in-frame clones are kept and a portion is missing. The sample shows roughly 34,000 clones, around 76% of them seen only once. Germline assignment: CDR1 LNHNV and CDR2 YYDKDF (reference sequence). Trimming pared 0 bases from V and 4 bases from J, leaving 6 bases between. CDR3 length: 13 residues. Material: CD4+ T cells sorted from PBMCs after approximately 18-hour stimulation, obtained from a patient who received antiretroviral therapy. The V call is TRBV15, the J call TRBJ2-5; D gene unclear. This receptor was obtained from an adult woman with HIV who was CMV-seropositive. This CDR3 is CATSREFGETQYF. CDR3 nucleotide sequence: TGTGCCACCAGCAGAGAATTTGGAGAGACCCAGTACTTC. The full variable domain, in which reference TRBV15 and TRBJ2-5 provide the parts outside the CDR3, is DAMVIQNPRYQVTQFGKPVTLSCSQTLNHNVMYWYQQKSSQAPKLLFHYYDKDFNNEADTPDNFQSRRPNTSFCFLDIRSPGLGDTAMYLCATSREFGETQYFGPGTRLLVL.